The 9 T cell receptor beta chains below were found in one sample sequenced in a study of CD8 T cells in Susac syndrome. Random hexamers served to reverse transcribe about 0.5 to 1 ug RNA. TCRdb re-called the immunoSEQ multiplex PCR reads with MiXCR, one entry per CDR3 protein. The table includes a few hundred thousand distinct CDR3 sequences, just over 90% detected once. The specimen sequenced was CD4+ T cells from PBMCs. These receptors came from a human donor with multiple sclerosis.

This sequence joins TRBV7-2 and TRBJ2-5, with TRBD2 matching 7 bases. The CDR3 is made up of 14 amino acids. CDR1 SGHTA and CDR2 FQGNSA come from the germline V gene. J lost 1 base, V lost 6 bases, and 5 bases had no gene match. Here the CDR3 reads CASSWIAGQETQYF. The CDR3 DNA sequence: TGTGCCAGCAGTTGGATAGCGGGCCAAGAGACCCAGTACTTC.

V gene TRBV12-3 or TRBV12-4 combines with J gene TRBJ1-1, with D uncertain. This CDR3 spans 13 amino acids. V lost 6 bases to trimming and J lost 1 base, with 9 bases between them. CDR3 protein: CASSIHQNTEAFF. CDR3 nucleotide sequence: TGTGCCAGCAGCATACACCAGAACACTGAAGCTTTCTTT.

The rearrangement links TRBV25-1 to TRBJ1-4, with unresolved D. Germline-derived CDR1 and CDR2 are MGHDK and SYGVNS. V lost 3 bases to trimming and J lost 10 bases, with 15 bases between them. The CDR3 is made up of 14 amino acids. The CDR3 here is CASSDAATGRKLFF. The CDR3 DNA sequence: TGTGCCAGCAGTGACGCGGCGACCGGAAGAAAACTGTTTTTT.

Only one count was recorded for this clonotype. The rearrangement uses TRBV7-8 and TRBJ2-7, with TRBD2 as a possible D gene (6 bases). Germline V CDR1 and CDR2: SGHVS, FQNEAQ. The germline V and J ends were trimmed by 5 bases and 3 bases, with 23 bases remaining between them. The length of the CDR3 is 17 residues. The CDR3 DNA sequence: TGTGCCAGCAGCCCGCCGCGGCGGGACCTAGGTCACTACGAGCAGTACTTC. The encoded protein is CASSPPRRDLGHYEQYF.

This chain links TRBV20-1 with TRBJ1-1, with a weak D call TRBD1 (6 bases). The CDR3 has 13 amino acids. CDR1 is DFQATT, CDR2 SNEGSKA, per germline (reference sequence). The V end was cut by 5 bases, the J end by 4 bases, with 14 bases between. The CDR3 is CSAATGLATEAFF. CDR3 bases: TGCAGTGCTGCTACAGGGCTGGCCACTGAAGCTTTCTTT.

This rearrangement joins TRBV7-8 to TRBJ2-3; 12 bases align to TRBD2. The germline CDR1 and CDR2 sequences are SGHVS and FQNEAQ. The CDR3 contains 20 residues. Losses at the gene ends were 6 bases for V and 2 bases for J; bases not matched to a gene: 18. CDR3 nucleotides: TGTGCCAGCAGTCCCAGGGCTAGCGGGGGGGTCCCTCCGGCCACAGATACGCAGTATTTT. Encoded protein: CASSPRASGGVPPATDTQYF.

The chain links TRBV2 to TRBJ2-3, with a tentative D call TRBD2 (5 bases). This CDR3 spans 14 amino acids. CDR1 is SNHLY, CDR2 FYNNEI, per germline. V lost 8 bases and J lost 3, with 15 bases in between. The CDR3, as DNA: TGTGCCAGCTCTCCGAGGCTAGCTACAGATACGCAGTATTTT. Protein sequence: CASSPRLATDTQYF.

The chain carries TRBV15 and TRBJ1-2; no firm D call. Germline CDR1 is LNHNV and CDR2 is YYDKDF (reference sequence). With 3 bases removed from V and 2 bases from J, the gap between germline ends came to 7 bases. The CDR3 loop spans 13 amino acids. The CDR3 nucleotides read TGTGCCACCAGCAGGGACCGAAACTATGGCTACACCTTC. This gives the protein CATSRDRNYGYTF.

The chain joins TRBV7-9 to TRBJ2-5, with D perhaps TRBD1 (6 bases). The V and J ends lost 3 bases and 5 bases respectively, with 19 bases between them. The CDR3 is 16 residues long. CDR1 is SEHNR, CDR2 FQNEAQ, per germline (reference sequence). DNA for the CDR3: TGTGCCAGCAGCTTCGCCGGGACAAAGGTCGGGGAGACCCAGTACTTC. It translates to CASSFAGTKVGETQYF.